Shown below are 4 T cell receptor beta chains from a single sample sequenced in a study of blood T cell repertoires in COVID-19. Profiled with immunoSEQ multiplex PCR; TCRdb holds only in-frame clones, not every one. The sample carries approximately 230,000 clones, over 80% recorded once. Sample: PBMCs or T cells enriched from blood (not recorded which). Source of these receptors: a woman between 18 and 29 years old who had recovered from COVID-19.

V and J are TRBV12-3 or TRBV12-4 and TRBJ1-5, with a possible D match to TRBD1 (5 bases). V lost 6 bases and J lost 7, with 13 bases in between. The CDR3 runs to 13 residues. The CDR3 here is CASSQGIRQPQHF. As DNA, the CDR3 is TGTGCCAGCAGCCAGGGAATTAGGCAGCCCCAGCATTTT.

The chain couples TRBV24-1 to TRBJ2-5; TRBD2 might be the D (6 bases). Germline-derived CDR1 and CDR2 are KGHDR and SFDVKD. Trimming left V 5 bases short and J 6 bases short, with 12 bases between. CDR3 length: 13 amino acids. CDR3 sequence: CATSGSGEKTQYF. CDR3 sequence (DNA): TGTGCCACCAGTGGGTCGGGGGAAAAGACCCAGTACTTC.

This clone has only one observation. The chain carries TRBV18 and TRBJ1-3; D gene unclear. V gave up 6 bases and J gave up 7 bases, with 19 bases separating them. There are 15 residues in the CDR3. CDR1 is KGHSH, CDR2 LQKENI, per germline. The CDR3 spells CASSPFTEGGNTIYF. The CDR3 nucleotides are TGTGCCAGCTCCCCATTCACAGAGGGCGGTAACACCATATATTTT.

The CDR3, as DNA: TGTGCCAGCAGCCCTTGGGAGCGGAGCACAGATACGCAGTATTTT. Amino acids: CASSPWERSTDTQYF. The V call is TRBV4-2, the J call TRBJ2-3, with a possible D match to TRBD2 (5 bases). The germline V gene has CDR1 LGHNA and CDR2 YNFKEQ. This CDR3 spans 15 amino acids. Trimming cost V 4 bases and J 0 bases, with 11 bases left between them.